This record covers a single TCR beta chain. Its antigen is not identified. Treatment described: randomized to nivolumab then ipilimumab (arm A) or the reverse (arm B). J gave up 7 bases and V 6 bases, and 11 bases lay outside the gene matches. The CDR3 spans 15 residues. Looked up from germline, CDR1 is MNHGY and CDR2 is SAAAGT. This record belongs to a study of sequential checkpoint blockade in melanoma. Notes on the study in general: Pretreatment TIL clonality tracked with response in the nivolumab-first arm. Mutational load did not correlate with tumor T-cell fraction or clonality.

Generated by immunoSEQ multiplex PCR, the TCRdb table keeps only in-frame clones and is missing some. The table shows thousands of clones, with around 26% occurring only once. This chain uses TRBV6-8 with TRBJ1-5; 8 positions match TRBD1. Source: tumor tissue (inferred from file names), taken from a patient given nivolumab and ipilimumab in sequence. The source is a human donor with melanoma. This chain's CDR3 is CASRKGQGEGQPQHF. The CDR3 DNA sequence: TGTGCCAGCAGGAAAGGACAGGGTGAAGGGCAGCCCCAGCATTTT.